This TCR beta chain was found in a study of CD8 T cells in ankylosing spondylitis. The study, taken as a whole, reports: Disease-linked clones, CD8+, were relatively rare in peripheral blood. One TCR beta motif, made up of 7 or 8 highly homologous variants, appeared characteristic of ankylosing spondylitis blood. According to the report, clones linked to the disease were significantly enriched in matched synovial fluid samples taken from ankylosing spondylitis patients.

TCRdb processed the 5' RACE reads anew with MiXCR; each CDR3 protein has one entry. The sample shows about 440,000 distinct CDR3 sequences, roughly 17% of them seen only once. The germline CDR1 and CDR2 sequences are SNHLY and FYNNEI. Trimming removed 4 bases from V and 5 bases from J; junction bases left unmatched: 10. This CDR3 spans 17 amino acids. In its sample, this clonotype was seen a few times. Its antigen remains unidentified. The specimen sequenced was blood, either unsorted or a sorted T cell fraction (not recorded which). The TCR comes from a male donor with ankylosing spondylitis. The chain combines TRBV2 with TRBJ2-1, with 11 bases lining up with TRBD2. CDR3 protein: CASSGTSGRTRDNEQFF. CDR3 sequence (DNA): TGTGCCAGCAGTGGTACTAGCGGGAGAACCCGAGACAATGAGCAGTTCTTC.